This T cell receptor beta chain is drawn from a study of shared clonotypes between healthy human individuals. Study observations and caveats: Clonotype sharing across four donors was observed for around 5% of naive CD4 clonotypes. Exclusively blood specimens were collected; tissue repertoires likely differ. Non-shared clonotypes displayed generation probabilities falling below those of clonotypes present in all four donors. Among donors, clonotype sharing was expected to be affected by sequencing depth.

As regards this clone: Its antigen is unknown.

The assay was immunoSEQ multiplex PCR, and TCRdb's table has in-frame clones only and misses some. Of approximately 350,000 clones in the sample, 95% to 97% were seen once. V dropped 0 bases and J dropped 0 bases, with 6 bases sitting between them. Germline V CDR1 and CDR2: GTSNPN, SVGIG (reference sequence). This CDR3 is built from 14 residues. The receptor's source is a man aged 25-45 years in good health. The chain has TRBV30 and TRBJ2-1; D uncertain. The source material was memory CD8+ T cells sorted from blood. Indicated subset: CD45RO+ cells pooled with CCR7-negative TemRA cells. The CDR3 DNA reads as TGTGCCTGGAGTGTCGGTAGCTCCTACAATGAGCAGTTCTTC. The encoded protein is CAWSVGSSYNEQFF.